These T cell receptor beta chains were read from a single sample in a study of T cells in Graves' hyperthyroidism and ophthalmopathy. A single record per CDR3 protein comes from TCRdb applying MiXCR to the multiplex PCR reads. Of hundreds of thousands of distinct CDR3 sequences in the sample, roughly 20% were seen once. Sequencing was done on a sample of blood. The receptor set was obtained from a man in his thirties or forties with Graves' ophthalmopathy. CDR3s include the opening cysteine and the closing phenylalanine or tryptophan. The D gene is left open where the match is weak. Clone size is given for some rows only: seen once, a few or many times, or a class if the clone is expanded.

-,TRBV20-1,TRBJ2-3,TRBD2,CSARASGRAFTDTQYF,TGCAGTGCTAGAGCTAGCGGGAGGGCTTTTACAGATACGCAGTATTTT
many,TRBV5-1,TRBJ2-1,TRBD1,CASSWEEWQGAYEQFF,TGCGCCAGCAGCTGGGAGGAGTGGCAGGGGGCCTATGAGCAGTTCTTC
-,TRBV28,TRBJ2-1,-,CASSLSLDYGEQFF,TGTGCCAGCAGTTTATCCTTGGACTACGGTGAGCAGTTCTTC
few,TRBV20-1,TRBJ2-3,TRBD1,CSASHPLDRGRGDTQYF,TGCAGTGCTAGTCACCCTCTCGACAGGGGGCGCGGTGATACGCAGTATTTT
-,TRBV27,TRBJ2-6,-,CASGTGGANVLTF,TGTGCCAGCGGGACGGGTGGGGCCAACGTCCTGACTTTC
-,TRBV11-2,TRBJ2-1,TRBD1,CASSLGLDRGPYNEQFF,TGTGCCAGCAGCTTAGGATTAGACAGGGGGCCTTACAATGAGCAGTTCTTC
few,TRBV28,TRBJ2-2,-,CASSFRGGGGELFF,TGTGCCAGCAGTTTTCGGGGAGGGGGCGGGGAGCTGTTTTTT
-,TRBV4-1,TRBJ1-5,-,CASSQGVGGGGSNQPQHF,TGCGCCAGCAGCCAAGGGGTCGGAGGGGGGGGTAGCAATCAGCCCCAGCATTTT
many,TRBV30,TRBJ2-1,TRBD2,CASSGAESSGRVNEQFF,TGTGCCTCCAGCGGGGCAGAGTCTAGCGGGAGGGTCAATGAGCAGTTCTTC
-,TRBV30,TRBJ2-7,TRBD1,CAWSEGTGGAYEQYF,TGTGCCTGGAGTGAAGGGACAGGGGGCGCGTACGAGCAGTACTTC
-,TRBV4-2,TRBJ1-6,-,CASSRLVPGTSNNSPLHF,TGTGCCAGCAGCCGGCTGGTTCCCGGGACATCAAATAATTCACCCCTCCACTTT
many,TRBV11-2,TRBJ2-5,-,CASSLGGRGEEETQYF,TGTGCCAGCAGCTTAGGAGGAAGGGGGGAGGAAGAGACCCAGTACTTC
few,TRBV6-8,TRBJ1-5,-,CASSRTESQPQHF,TGTGCCAGCAGTAGGACAGAAAGTCAGCCCCAGCATTTT
many,TRBV20-1,TRBJ2-3,-,CSARWQEVTDTQYF,TGCAGTGCTAGATGGCAGGAAGTCACAGATACGCAGTATTTT
few,TRBV9,TRBJ2-7,TRBD1,CASSPTFAGTGAGEQYF,TGTGCCAGCAGCCCTACCTTTGCCGGGACAGGGGCTGGGGAGCAGTACTTC
few,TRBV10-3,TRBJ2-4,TRBD2,CAISAAETGSGDIQYF,TGTGCCATCAGTGCGGCGGAAACCGGGAGCGGGGACATTCAGTACTTC
-,TRBV3-1,TRBJ2-1,TRBD1,CASSLRQGALHEQFF,TGTGCCAGCAGCCTTCGACAGGGGGCGTTACATGAGCAGTTCTTC
-,TRBV6-1,TRBJ2-7,TRBD1,CASSETGTGVNNEQYF,TGTGCCAGCAGTGAAACCGGGACAGGGGTGAACAACGAGCAGTACTTC
-,TRBV20-1,TRBJ1-6,TRBD1,CSISQRQGAYSPLHF,TGCAGCATAAGCCAGAGACAGGGGGCTTATTCACCCCTCCACTTT
-,TRBV10-3,TRBJ1-2,-,CAISESIAGAGGYTF,TGTGCCATCAGTGAGTCGATTGCAGGGGCAGGAGGCTACACCTTC
many,TRBV11-2,TRBJ1-2,-,CASRIQAECTF,TGTGCCAGCAGGATACAGGCCGAGTGCACCTTC
few,TRBV29-1,TRBJ1-1,-,CSVARTLNTEAFF,TGCAGCGTTGCGCGAACCTTGAACACTGAAGCTTTCTTT
many,TRBV28,TRBJ2-1,-,CASSFLNEQFF,TGTGCCAGCAGCTTTTTGAACGAGCAGTTCTTC
many,TRBV3-1,TRBJ1-5,-,CASSPGGTNSNQPQHF,TGTGCCAGCAGCCCGGGAGGTACGAATAGCAATCAGCCCCAGCATTTT
few,TRBV20-1,TRBJ2-1,TRBD2,CSARDSGRALGLDEQFF,TGCAGTGCTAGAGATAGCGGGAGGGCCCTTGGACTTGATGAGCAGTTCTTC
many,TRBV20-1,TRBJ2-7,-,CSARDWMGLGEQYF,TGCAGTGCTAGAGATTGGATGGGCCTAGGCGAGCAGTACTTC
few,TRBV4-2,TRBJ2-4,-,CASSQDLGGAKNIQYF,TGTGCCAGCAGCCAAGATCTGGGGGGAGCCAAAAACATTCAGTACTTC
-,TRBV7-9,TRBJ2-1,TRBD2,CASSLDSSGYREQFF,TGTGCCAGCAGCTTAGACTCTAGCGGCTACCGGGAGCAGTTCTTC
-,TRBV20-1,TRBJ2-3,TRBD2,CSASTGRLAKTDTQYF,TGCAGTGCTAGCACGGGTAGACTAGCGAAAACAGATACGCAGTATTTT
-,TRBV6-1,TRBJ2-5,-,CASRAETQYF,TGTGCCAGCAGGGCCGAGACCCAGTACTTC
many,TRBV28,TRBJ1-5,-,CASSSTGLVESNQPQHF,TGTGCCAGCAGTTCCACGGGCCTCGTGGAGAGCAATCAGCCCCAGCATTTT
-,TRBV28,TRBJ2-7,TRBD2,CASSASGGTYEQYF,TGTGCCAGCAGCGCTTCGGGGGGGACCTACGAGCAGTACTTC
-,TRBV10-1,TRBJ2-1,TRBD2,CASSDAGLGGTSSYNEQFF,TGCGCCAGCAGTGATGCAGGGCTGGGGGGGACGAGCTCCTACAATGAGCAGTTCTTC
many,TRBV28,TRBJ2-7,-,CASSLVRLAGYEQYF,TGTGCCAGCAGTTTGGTAAGGCTAGCTGGTTACGAGCAGTACTTC
-,TRBV5-1,TRBJ1-2,-,CASSERPGIGGYTF,TGCGCCAGCAGCGAACGGCCGGGAATAGGCGGCTACACCTTC